What follows are 31 T cell receptor beta chains derived from one specimen sequenced in a study of spatial heterogeneity in lung cancer. Noted time point: blood at routine non-recurrence follow-up after resection. The input material, whole RNA from tumor, nontumor lung or frozen PBMC, was sequenced unsorted. TCRdb re-derived calls from the 5' RACE reads in MiXCR, one entry per CDR3 protein. The table records tens of thousands of distinct CDR3 sequences, 7.4% of them present only once. Source: PBMCs, taken at follow-up. The receptors were sampled from a female donor with early-stage non-small cell lung cancer.

This clonotype appeared a few times. The chain combines TRBV2 with TRBJ2-5, with D hard to call. V gave up 11 bases and J gave up 0 bases, with 16 bases separating them. The CDR3 runs 14 residues. The germline gives CDR1 SNHLY, CDR2 FYNNEI. The DNA for the CDR3 is TGTGCCTTATCCTCCCGGGCGTACCAAGAGACCCAGTACTTC. Its translation: CALSSRAYQETQYF.

This clonotype was observed at least ten times. DNA of the CDR3: TGTGCCAGCAGGGAAGCGGGGGGGGACACCGGGGAGCTGTTTTTT. Protein: CASREAGGDTGELFF. This sequence joins TRBV7-2 and TRBJ2-2; TRBD2 aligns across 10 bases. V was clipped by 6 bases and J by 3 bases; unmatched bases: 4. The CDR3 extends over 15 amino acids. Germline assignment: CDR1 SGHTA and CDR2 FQGNSA.

This clonotype appeared a few times. V and J are TRBV7-9 and TRBJ2-7; TRBD1 aligns across 9 bases. The CDR3 covers 17 residues. Germline V gene sequence: CDR1 SEHNR, CDR2 FQNEAQ (reference sequence). V dropped 5 bases and J dropped 5; count of bases not matched to a gene: 16. In nucleotides, the CDR3 is TGTGCCAGCAGCCCCAGGGACGGGACAGGGTTGGAAGACGAGCAGTACTTC. Residues: CASSPRDGTGLEDEQYF.

This clonotype came up many times. V is TRBV28 and J is TRBJ2-2; no firm D call. Germline loops: CDR1 MDHEN, CDR2 SYDVKM. The CDR3 length is 13 residues. V lost 7 bases and J 4 bases, leaving 10 bases between the germline ends. This CDR3 is CASTTLITGELFF. In DNA form, the CDR3 reads TGTGCCAGCACCACCCTAATCACCGGGGAGCTGTTTTTT.

In this sample, this clonotype turned up many times. This sequence joins TRBV5-1 and TRBJ2-5; tentatively, D is TRBD2 (5 bases). The CDR3 runs to 13 residues. The germline V gene encodes CDR1 SGHRS and CDR2 YFSETQ. V was pared by 4 bases and J by 5 bases, with 12 bases between. CDR3 nucleotide sequence: TGCGCCAGCAGCGTGCACTGGGAGGAGACCCAGTACTTC. Translation: CASSVHWEETQYF.

This clonotype was seen repeatedly, ten times or more. The rearrangement uses TRBV7-7 and TRBJ1-5, with 9 nucleotides matching TRBD1. The V and J ends lost 10 bases and 2 bases, in that order; junction bases with no gene match: 9. The germline gives CDR1 SSHAT, CDR2 FNYEAQ (reference sequence). CDR3 length equals 15 residues. The CDR3 sequence is CAILLDRGGNQPQHF. The DNA of the CDR3 is TGTGCCATCCTCCTAGACAGGGGGGGCAATCAGCCCCAGCATTTT. Complete variable domain (other parts from reference TRBV7-7 and TRBJ1-5): GAGVSQSPRYKVTKRGQDVTLRCDPISSHATLYWYQQALGQGPEFLTYFNYEAQPDKSGLPSDRFSAERPEGSISTLTIQRTEQRDSAMYRCAILLDRGGNQPQHFGDGTRLSIL.

This clonotype was seen ten or more times. The chain carries TRBV2 and TRBJ1-1; 7 nucleotides match TRBD1. J was trimmed by 0 bases and V by 6 bases; bases with no gene match: 7. CDR3 length: 15 residues. Germline loops: CDR1 SNHLY, CDR2 FYNNEI. The CDR3 DNA reads as TGTGCCAGCAGAGCGGGACAGCTCATGAACACTGAAGCTTTCTTT. It translates to CASRAGQLMNTEAFF.

This clonotype was detected only a few times. The gene calls are TRBV3-1 and TRBJ1-1; D remains unclear. The CDR3 loop spans 15 amino acids. Germline CDR1 is LGHDT and CDR2 is YNNKEL (reference sequence). The V end was cut by 1 base, the J end by 1 base, with 10 bases between. CDR3 DNA sequence: TGTGCCAGCAGCCAAGCTATTTTAAAGAACACTGAAGCTTTCTTT. Its protein is CASSQAILKNTEAFF.

This clonotype has ten or more counts. The CDR3 loop reads CSVRPPSGGGTDTQYF. For the CDR3, the DNA is TGCAGTGTCAGACCCCCTAGCGGGGGGGGTACAGATACGCAGTATTTT. The rearrangement joins TRBV20-1 to TRBJ2-3, with TRBD2 matching 12 bases. The CDR3 is made up of 16 amino acids. The V segment lost 7 bases and the J segment 3 bases; nucleotides outside the gene matches: 11. CDR1 is DFQATT, CDR2 SNEGSKA, per germline (reference sequence).

This clonotype was recorded at least ten times. This CDR3 reads CASSQDKNTEAFF. The CDR3 coding sequence is TGTGCCAGCAGCCAAGATAAGAACACTGAAGCTTTCTTT. The rearrangement joins TRBV3-1 to TRBJ1-1; D remains ambiguous. Germline values: CDR1 LGHDT, CDR2 YNNKEL (reference sequence). The CDR3 totals 13 residues. V shed 0 bases and J shed 1 base, with 3 bases lying between them.

This sequence joins TRBV29-1 and TRBJ2-2; TRBD1 agrees at 12 bases. The germline V gene encodes CDR1 SQVTM and CDR2 ANQGSEA. This CDR3 has 16 amino acids. CDR3 in DNA: TGCGGCCTCGTTTTAACCGGGACAGGGGGCCTCGGGGAGCTGTTTTTT. It encodes CGLVLTGTGGLGELFF.

The sample holds many counts of this clonotype. The rearrangement uses TRBV12-3 or TRBV12-4 and TRBJ2-5; TRBD1 matches at 7 bases. The V gene end was trimmed by 5 bases and the J gene end by 5 bases; junction bases not matched to a gene: 2. The CDR3 spans 12 residues. CDR3 DNA: TGTGCCAGCAGTCAAGGGGGCGAGACCCAGTACTTC. This gives the protein CASSQGGETQYF.

This clonotype was recorded many times. CDR3 residues: CASSLGQEEAYSNQPQHF. In nucleotides, the CDR3 is TGTGCCAGCAGCTTGGGACAGGAGGAGGCTTATAGCAATCAGCCCCAGCATTTT. The rearrangement joins TRBV5-5 to TRBJ1-5, with D possibly TRBD1 on 6 matching bases. V gave up 0 bases and J gave up 0 bases, with 16 bases separating them. CDR1 is SGHKS, CDR2 YYEKEE, per germline (reference sequence). The CDR3 loop spans 18 amino acids. Full variable domain (missing parts from reference TRBV5-5 and TRBJ1-5): DAGVTQSPTHLIKTRGQQVTLRCSPISGHKSVSWYQQVLGQGPQFIFQYYEKEERGRGNFPDRFSARQFPNYSSELNVNALLLGDSALYLCASSLGQEEAYSNQPQHFGDGTRLSIL.

This clonotype has just a few counts. The J gene is TRBJ1-1, the V gene TRBV18; unclear D gene. The CDR3 is made up of 16 amino acids. V was cut by 1 base and J by 3 bases, with 15 bases left in between. CDR1 KGHSH and CDR2 LQKENI come from the germline V gene. CDR3 residues: CASSPRRPDGHTEAFF. In DNA form, the CDR3 reads TGTGCCAGCTCACCACGCCGGCCCGATGGCCACACTGAAGCTTTCTTT.

Concerning this clonotype: Given a much more abundant clone one base away, this may be a read error. The J gene is TRBJ2-3, the V gene TRBV5-1; 9 positions agree with TRBD1. From germline, CDR1 is SGHRS and CDR2 YFSETQ. This CDR3 has 14 residues. The CDR3 region is CTSNRDRATDTQYF. The CDR3 nucleotides are TGCACCAGCAATAGGGACAGGGCCACAGATACGCAGTATTTT.

This clonotype occurred many times. The J gene is TRBJ1-2, the V gene TRBV6-1; TRBD1 agrees at 8 bases. The trim removed 2 bases at V and 2 bases at J, leaving 1 base unmatched. The V gene's germline CDR1 is MNHNS and CDR2 SASEGT. The CDR3 is 14 residues long. The CDR3 region is CASSEQGANYGYTF. The CDR3, as DNA: TGTGCCAGCAGTGAACAGGGGGCAAACTATGGCTACACCTTC.

The chain links TRBV18 to TRBJ2-5; D may be TRBD1 (5 bases). CDR3 length equals 15 residues. V was cut by 3 bases and J by 0 bases, with 11 bases left in between. Germline CDR1 KGHSH, CDR2 LQKENI. This CDR3 is CASSPSDRHQETQYF. Written as DNA, the CDR3 is TGTGCCAGCTCACCCTCCGACAGACACCAAGAGACCCAGTACTTC. Drawing the rest from reference TRBV18 and TRBJ2-5, the complete variable domain is NAGVMQNPRHLVRRRGQEARLRCSPMKGHSHVYWYRQLPEEGLKFMVYLQKENIIDESGMPKERFSAEFPKEGPSILRIQQVVRGDSAAYFCASSPSDRHQETQYFGPGTRLLVL.

This clonotype was recorded a few times. J is TRBJ2-3 and V is TRBV29-1; no clear D. The germline gives CDR1 SQVTM, CDR2 ANQGSEA. CDR3 length: 12 residues. Trimming stripped 4 bases from V and 2 bases from J, with 7 bases between. This CDR3 is CSVAGSTDTQYF. The CDR3 coding sequence is TGCAGCGTTGCAGGATCCACAGATACGCAGTATTTT.

The gene calls are TRBV9 and TRBJ1-2; D gene uncertain. The V gene's germline CDR1 is SGDLS and CDR2 YYNGEE. The CDR3 is 12 residues long. V gave up 4 bases and J gave up 5 bases, with 9 bases separating them. The CDR3 loop is CASSKSGYGYTF. The CDR3 coding sequence is TGTGCCAGCAGCAAGTCGGGGTATGGCTACACCTTC.

Ten or more counts support this clonotype. The chain is built from TRBV7-2 and TRBJ1-5, with 8 bases lining up with TRBD1. The CDR3 length is 16 residues. V lost 2 bases, J lost 3 bases, and 6 bases stayed unmatched. The germline CDR1 and CDR2 sequences are SGHTA and FQGNSA. The CDR3 DNA sequence: TGTGCCAGCAGCTTACAAAGGACAGGGTACAATCAGCCCCAGCATTTT. Protein sequence: CASSLQRTGYNQPQHF. Supplemented by reference TRBV7-2 and TRBJ1-5, the full variable domain reads GAGVSQSPSNKVTEKGKDVELRCDPISGHTALYWYRQSLGQGLEFLIYFQGNSAPDKSGLPSDRFSAERTGGSVSTLTIQRTQQEDSAVYLCASSLQRTGYNQPQHFGDGTRLSIL.

This clonotype has a count of ten or more. CDR3 region: CASTTEANYGYTF. Written as DNA, the CDR3 is TGTGCCAGCACTACGGAAGCTAACTATGGCTACACCTTC. V is TRBV2 and J is TRBJ1-2; D ambiguous. Trimming removed 7 bases at V and 0 bases at J, with 9 bases between. The CDR3 has 13 residues. Per the germline V gene, CDR1 is SNHLY and CDR2 is FYNNEI.

This clonotype was counted at least ten times. The chain uses TRBV9 and TRBJ2-2, with 10 bases aligning to TRBD2. The V segment lost 3 bases and the J segment 3 bases; nucleotides outside the gene matches: 8. Germline V lookup: CDR1 SGDLS, CDR2 YYNGEE. This CDR3 region has 17 residues. The DNA of the CDR3 is TGTGCCAGCAGCGAAGCTAGCGGGGGTCCCGACACCGGGGAGCTGTTTTTT. This gives the protein CASSEASGGPDTGELFF.

The table lists this clonotype with many counts. The genes are TRBV6-5 and TRBJ2-3, with D unclear. CDR3 length: 14 amino acids. Germline values: CDR1 MNHEY, CDR2 SVGAGI. The V end lost 2 bases, the J end lost 0 bases, and 6 bases lay between the germline ends. The CDR3 region is CASSYKDSTDTQYF. CDR3 bases: TGTGCCAGCAGTTACAAGGACAGCACAGATACGCAGTATTTT.

This clonotype occurred many times. V usage is TRBV7-9 and J usage is TRBJ2-6; D uncertain. The CDR3 sequence is 15 residues long. Germline-derived CDR1 and CDR2 are SEHNR and FQNEAQ (reference sequence). V shed 10 bases and J shed 4 bases, with 17 bases lying between them. The chain's CDR3 is CATVSPSSGANVLTF. The CDR3 DNA follows: TGTGCCACGGTCAGCCCGTCGTCAGGGGCCAACGTCCTGACTTTC.

This clonotype has a count of ten or more. The CDR3 reads CASSPTYSRDRNTEAFF. CDR3 sequence (DNA): TGCGCCAGCAGCCCGACTTACTCGAGGGACCGAAACACTGAAGCTTTCTTT. The V gene is TRBV5-1, the J gene TRBJ1-1, with TRBD1 as a possible D gene (5 bases). Germline-derived CDR1 and CDR2 are SGHRS and YFSETQ. The CDR3 loop spans 17 amino acids. V was shortened by 4 bases and J by 2 bases, with 21 bases between the two germline ends.

This sequence joins TRBV20-1 and TRBJ2-3, with D unresolved. Germline CDR1 reads DFQATT; CDR2 reads SNEGSKA (reference sequence). The CDR3 is made up of 12 amino acids. The V end was cut by 3 bases, the J end by 2 bases, with 6 bases between. CDR3 DNA: TGCAGTGCTAGTGGGTCCACAGATACGCAGTATTTT. As protein: CSASGSTDTQYF.

In its sample, this clonotype was seen many times. This chain links TRBV20-1 with TRBJ1-1, with no clear D. The CDR3 is 14 amino acids. Trimming pared 5 bases from V and 4 bases from J, leaving 17 bases between. CDR1 and CDR2 from the germline V gene are DFQATT and SNEGSKA (reference sequence). DNA for the CDR3: TGCAGTGCTCCAAAGACACTCGATGTCACTGAAGCTTTCTTT. Its translation is CSAPKTLDVTEAFF.

The rearrangement uses TRBV27 and TRBJ2-4; no definite D call. Trimming pared 5 bases from V and 0 bases from J, leaving 11 bases between. This CDR3 contains 15 residues. Germline CDR1 is MNHEY and CDR2 is SMNVEV (reference sequence). The CDR3 DNA reads TGTGCCAGCAGTCCCACCCGTGTAGCCAAAAACATTCAGTACTTC. It specifies CASSPTRVAKNIQYF.

A few counts support this clonotype. CDR3 region: CASRPLTPAYGYTF. CDR3 in DNA: TGTGCCAGCAGACCATTGACACCGGCGTACGGCTACACCTTC. The chain has TRBV7-2 and TRBJ1-2, with unresolved D. CDR1 and CDR2 from the germline V gene are SGHTA and FQGNSA. The ends were cut back, 6 bases at V and 8 bases at J, with 19 bases in the middle. CDR3 size: 14 residues.

This clonotype was seen repeatedly, ten times or more. V usage is TRBV5-1 and J usage is TRBJ2-7; D ambiguous. V gave up 0 bases and J gave up 6 bases, with 7 bases separating them. The CDR3 covers 12 residues. Germline loops: CDR1 SGHRS, CDR2 YFSETQ. The CDR3 nucleotides read TGCGCCAGCAGCTTGGAGGTAGGCGAGCAGTACTTC. The encoded protein is CASSLEVGEQYF.

The J gene is TRBJ1-5, the V gene TRBV19; D perhaps matches TRBD1 (5 bases). Trimming took 4 bases from V and 0 from J, leaving 10 bases between them. CDR3 size: 15 residues. Germline V gene data show CDR1 as LNHDA and CDR2 as SQIVND (reference sequence). CDR3 protein: CASSRGPYSNQPQHF. The CDR3 nucleotides are TGTGCCAGTAGTAGGGGACCGTATAGCAATCAGCCCCAGCATTTT.